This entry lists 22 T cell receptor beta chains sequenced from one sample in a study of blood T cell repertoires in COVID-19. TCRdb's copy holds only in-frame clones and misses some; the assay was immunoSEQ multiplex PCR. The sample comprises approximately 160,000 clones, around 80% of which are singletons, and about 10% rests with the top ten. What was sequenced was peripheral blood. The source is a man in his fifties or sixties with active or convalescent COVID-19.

In nucleotides, the CDR3 is TGTGCCAGTAGTGCCCCAGGCGGGGGGACTGAAGCTTTCTTT. Translating it yields CASSAPGGGTEAFF. The gene calls are TRBV19 and TRBJ1-1, with a possible D match to TRBD1 (5 bases). The CDR3 contains 14 residues. V lost 5 bases to trimming and J lost 5 bases, with 15 bases between them. Germline loops: CDR1 LNHDA, CDR2 SQIVND (reference sequence).

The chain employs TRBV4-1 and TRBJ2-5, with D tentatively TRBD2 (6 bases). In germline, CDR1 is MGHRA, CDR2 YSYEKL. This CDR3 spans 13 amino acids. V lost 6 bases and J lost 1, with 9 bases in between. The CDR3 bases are TGCGCCAGCAGTCGGGACTTCCAAGAGACCCAGTACTTC. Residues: CASSRDFQETQYF.

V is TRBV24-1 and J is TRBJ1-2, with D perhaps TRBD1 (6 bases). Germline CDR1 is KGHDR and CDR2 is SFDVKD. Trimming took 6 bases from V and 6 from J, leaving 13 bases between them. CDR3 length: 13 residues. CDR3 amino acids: CATSSRGFNGYTF. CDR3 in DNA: TGTGCCACCAGTTCCAGGGGATTCAATGGCTACACCTTC.

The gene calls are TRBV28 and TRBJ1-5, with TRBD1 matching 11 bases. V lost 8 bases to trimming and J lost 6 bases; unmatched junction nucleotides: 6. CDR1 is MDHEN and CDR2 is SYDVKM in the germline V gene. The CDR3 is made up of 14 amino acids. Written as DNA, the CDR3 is TGTGCCAGCTACGGACAGGGGGCCGGTCAGCCCCAGCATTTT. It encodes CASYGQGAGQPQHF.

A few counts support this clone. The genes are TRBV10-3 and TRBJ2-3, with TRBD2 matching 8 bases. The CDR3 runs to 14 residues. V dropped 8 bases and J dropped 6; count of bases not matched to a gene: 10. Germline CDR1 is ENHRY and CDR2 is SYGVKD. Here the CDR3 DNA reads TGTGCCATCGACGGGGGGACTAGTGGTGATACGCAGTATTTT. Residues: CAIDGGTSGDTQYF.

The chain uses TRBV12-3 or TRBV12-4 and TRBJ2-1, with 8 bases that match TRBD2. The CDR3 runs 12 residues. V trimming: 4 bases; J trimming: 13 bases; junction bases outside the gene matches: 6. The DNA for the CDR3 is TGTGCCAGCAGTTCCGGGACTAGGATTCAGTTCTTC. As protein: CASSSGTRIQFF.

The CDR3 DNA reads TGTGCCAGCAGTCAGGGACTAGCATCCTACAATGAGCAGTTCTTC. It codes for CASSQGLASYNEQFF. The chain employs TRBV6-5 and TRBJ2-1, with TRBD2 matching 9 bases. Trimming removed 5 bases from V and 1 base from J; junction bases left unmatched: 3. Germline loops: CDR1 MNHEY, CDR2 SVGAGI. The CDR3 contains 15 residues.

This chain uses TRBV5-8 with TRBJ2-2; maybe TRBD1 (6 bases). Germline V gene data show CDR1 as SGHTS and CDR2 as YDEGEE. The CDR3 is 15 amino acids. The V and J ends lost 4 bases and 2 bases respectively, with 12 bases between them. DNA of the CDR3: TGTGCCAGCAGCCTCCGGGACATAAACACCGGGGAGCTGTTTTTT. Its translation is CASSLRDINTGELFF. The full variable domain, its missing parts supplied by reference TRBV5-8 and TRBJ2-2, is EAGVTQSPTHLIKTRGQQATLRCSPISGHTSVYWYQQALGLGLQFLLWYDEGEERNRGNFPPRFSGRQFPNYSSELNVNALELEDSALYLCASSLRDINTGELFFGEGSRLTVL.

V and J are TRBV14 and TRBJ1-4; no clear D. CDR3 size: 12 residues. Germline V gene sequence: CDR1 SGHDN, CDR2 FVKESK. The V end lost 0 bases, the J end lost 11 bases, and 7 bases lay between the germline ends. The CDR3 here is CASSQDRTKLFF. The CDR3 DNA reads TGTGCCAGCAGCCAAGATCGGACTAAACTGTTTTTT.

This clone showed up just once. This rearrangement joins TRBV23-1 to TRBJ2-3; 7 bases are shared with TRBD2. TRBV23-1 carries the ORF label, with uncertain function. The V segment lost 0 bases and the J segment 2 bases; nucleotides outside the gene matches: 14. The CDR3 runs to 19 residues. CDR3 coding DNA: TGCGCCAGCAGTCAATCGGTGGGGGGGACCGGACTAACCACAGATACGCAGTATTTT. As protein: CASSQSVGGTGLTTDTQYF.

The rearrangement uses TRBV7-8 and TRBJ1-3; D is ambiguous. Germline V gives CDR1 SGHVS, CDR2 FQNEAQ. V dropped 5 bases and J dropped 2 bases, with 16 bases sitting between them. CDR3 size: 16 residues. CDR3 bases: TGTGCCAGCAGCCAACTGGGGAGTGCTGCTGGAAACACCATATATTTT. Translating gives CASSQLGSAAGNTIYF.

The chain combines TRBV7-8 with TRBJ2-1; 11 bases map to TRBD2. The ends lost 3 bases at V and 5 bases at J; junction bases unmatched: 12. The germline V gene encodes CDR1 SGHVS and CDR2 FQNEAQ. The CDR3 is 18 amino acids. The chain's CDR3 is CASSFMVAGGRSNNEQFF. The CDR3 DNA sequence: TGTGCCAGCAGCTTTATGGTAGCGGGGGGGCGTTCGAACAATGAGCAGTTCTTC.

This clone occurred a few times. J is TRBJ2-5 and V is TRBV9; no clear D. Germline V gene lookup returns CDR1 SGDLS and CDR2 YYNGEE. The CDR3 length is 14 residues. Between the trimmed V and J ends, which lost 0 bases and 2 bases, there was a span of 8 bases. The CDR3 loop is CASSVDPVQETQYF. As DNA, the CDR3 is TGTGCCAGCAGCGTAGACCCAGTTCAAGAGACCCAGTACTTC.

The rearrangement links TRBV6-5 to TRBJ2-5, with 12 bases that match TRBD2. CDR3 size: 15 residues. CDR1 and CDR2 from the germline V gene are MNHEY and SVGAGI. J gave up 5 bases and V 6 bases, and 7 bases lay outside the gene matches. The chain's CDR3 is CASRPRLAGEETQYF. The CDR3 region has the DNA TGTGCCAGCAGACCACGACTAGCGGGAGAGGAGACCCAGTACTTC.

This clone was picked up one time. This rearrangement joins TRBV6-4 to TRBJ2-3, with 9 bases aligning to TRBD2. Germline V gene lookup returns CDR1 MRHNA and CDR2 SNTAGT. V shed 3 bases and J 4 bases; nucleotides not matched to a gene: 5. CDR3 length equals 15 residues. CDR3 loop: CASSDQGGGADTQYF. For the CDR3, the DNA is TGTGCCAGCAGTGATCAAGGCGGGGGGGCAGATACGCAGTATTTT.

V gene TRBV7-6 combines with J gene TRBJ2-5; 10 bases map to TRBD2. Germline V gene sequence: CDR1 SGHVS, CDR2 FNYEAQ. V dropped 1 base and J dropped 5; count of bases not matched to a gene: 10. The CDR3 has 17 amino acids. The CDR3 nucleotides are TGTGCCAGCAGCTTAGTCGCTAGCGGGAGTGGGAGGGAGACCCAGTACTTC. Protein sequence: CASSLVASGSGRETQYF.

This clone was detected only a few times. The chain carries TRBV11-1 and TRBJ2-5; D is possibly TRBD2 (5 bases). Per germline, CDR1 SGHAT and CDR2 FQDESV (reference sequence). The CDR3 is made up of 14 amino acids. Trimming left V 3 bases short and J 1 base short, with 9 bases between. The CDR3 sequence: CASSFWGVQETQYF. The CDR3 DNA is TGTGCCAGCAGCTTTTGGGGAGTCCAAGAGACCCAGTACTTC.

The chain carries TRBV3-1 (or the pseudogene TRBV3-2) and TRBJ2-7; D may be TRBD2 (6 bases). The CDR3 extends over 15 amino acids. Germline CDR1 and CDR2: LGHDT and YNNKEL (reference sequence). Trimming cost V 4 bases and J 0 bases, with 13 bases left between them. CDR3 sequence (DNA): TGTGCCAGCAGCCCGAGAGGAGGGACCTCCTACGAGCAGTACTTC. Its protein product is CASSPRGGTSYEQYF.

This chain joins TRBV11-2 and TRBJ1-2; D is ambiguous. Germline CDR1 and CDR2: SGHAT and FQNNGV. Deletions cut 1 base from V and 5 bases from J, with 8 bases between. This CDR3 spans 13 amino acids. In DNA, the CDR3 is TGTGCCAGCAGCTTAGTTATCGGGTATGGCTACACCTTC. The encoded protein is CASSLVIGYGYTF.

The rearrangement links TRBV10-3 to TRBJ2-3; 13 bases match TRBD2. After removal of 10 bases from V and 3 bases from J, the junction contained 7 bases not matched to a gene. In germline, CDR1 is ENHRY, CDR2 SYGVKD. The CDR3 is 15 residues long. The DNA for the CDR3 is TGTGCCAGCAGGACTAGCGGGAGTCTAACAGATACGCAGTATTTT. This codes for CASRTSGSLTDTQYF.

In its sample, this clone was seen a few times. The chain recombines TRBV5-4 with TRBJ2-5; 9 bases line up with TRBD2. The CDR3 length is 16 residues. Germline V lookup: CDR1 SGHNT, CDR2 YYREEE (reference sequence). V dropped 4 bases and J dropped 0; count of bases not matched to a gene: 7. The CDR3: CASSAGGIRNQETQYF. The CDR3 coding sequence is TGTGCCAGCAGCGCGGGGGGGATCAGAAACCAAGAGACCCAGTACTTC.

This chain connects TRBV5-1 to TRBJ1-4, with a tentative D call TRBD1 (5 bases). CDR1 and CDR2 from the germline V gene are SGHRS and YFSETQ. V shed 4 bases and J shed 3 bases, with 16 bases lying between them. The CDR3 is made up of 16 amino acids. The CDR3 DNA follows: TGCGCCAGCAGCGGGGGACTCCAAACAGCTAATGAAAAACTGTTTTTT. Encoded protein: CASSGGLQTANEKLFF.